A single sample gave rise to the 29 T cell receptor beta chains below, sequenced in a study of cytomegalovirus exposure and HLA in healthy donors. Sequencing was performed with immunoSEQ multiplex PCR; in TCRdb, only in-frame clones are kept and a portion is missing. The table records under 250,000 clones, 87% of them present only once. Input material: PBMCs. These receptors all stem from a man younger than 35 in good health and CMV-seronegative.

The gene calls are TRBV7-8 and TRBJ2-1; 7 bases fit TRBD2. The CDR3 spans 16 residues. Germline CDR1 and CDR2: SGHVS and FQNEAQ. V dropped 1 base and J dropped 8; count of bases not matched to a gene: 11. CDR3: CASSLVRLAGVDEQFF. CDR3 in DNA: TGTGCCAGCAGCTTAGTACGTTTGGCGGGAGTCGATGAGCAGTTCTTC.

The chain links TRBV5-1 to TRBJ2-5; the D gene is possibly TRBD1 (5 bases). The CDR3 totals 15 residues. Looked up from germline, CDR1 is SGHRS and CDR2 is YFSETQ. V lost 4 bases to trimming and J lost 5 bases, with 18 bases between them. The CDR3 sequence: CASSDPQGRTETQYF. CDR3 DNA: TGCGCCAGCAGCGACCCGCAGGGTCGGACGGAGACCCAGTACTTC.

This chain connects TRBV28 to TRBJ1-2; TRBD1 might be the D (6 bases). Per germline, CDR1 MDHEN and CDR2 SYDVKM. Trimming removed 5 bases from V and 1 base from J, with 14 bases in between. The CDR3 has 15 amino acids. CDR3 nucleotides: TGTGCCAGCAGTATCCTCGTAGGGGGTAACTATGGCTACACCTTC. Its translation is CASSILVGGNYGYTF.

This clone was counted only a few times. One end of the junction varies from germline; a read error may be responsible. This rearrangement joins TRBV7-7 to TRBJ1-6, with D unresolved. In germline, CDR1 is SSHAT, CDR2 FNYEAQ (reference sequence). This CDR3 has 15 residues. This CDR3 is CASSLLMRDRSPLHF. The CDR3 DNA sequence: TGTGCTAGCAGCCTGTTGATGAGGGATCGCTCACCCCTCCACTTT.

V and J are TRBV19 and TRBJ1-6; tentatively, D is TRBD1 (6 bases). The CDR3 runs 15 residues. Germline V lookup: CDR1 LNHDA, CDR2 SQIVND (reference sequence). The V end was cut by 5 bases, the J end by 9 bases, with 17 bases between. DNA for the CDR3: TGTGCCAGTAGTGAAACGTCAGGGGAACGTTCACCCCTCCACTTT. This encodes CASSETSGERSPLHF.

This clone was counted a single time. This rearrangement joins TRBV5-8 to TRBJ1-4, with D possibly TRBD1 on 6 matching bases. Germline assignment: CDR1 SGHTS and CDR2 YDEGEE. The CDR3 totals 14 residues. Trimming shortened V by 4 bases and J by 1 base, and 8 bases separated the two germline ends. CDR3 sequence: CASSRRGTNEKLFF. The DNA for the CDR3 is TGTGCCAGCAGCCGCAGGGGAACTAATGAAAAACTGTTTTTT.

This clone turned up a few times. The V call is TRBV7-9, the J call TRBJ2-7, with TRBD1 identical over 8 bases. Trimming removed 5 bases from V and 3 bases from J; junction bases left unmatched: 3. The germline gives CDR1 SEHNR, CDR2 FQNEAQ (reference sequence). The CDR3 covers 13 residues. In DNA form, the CDR3 reads TGTGCCAGCAGCCCCGGACAGGGCTACGAGCAGTACTTC. Protein: CASSPGQGYEQYF.

The rearrangement links TRBV6-1 to TRBJ2-5, with D tentatively TRBD2 (6 bases). This CDR3 is 13 amino acids long. Germline-derived CDR1 and CDR2 are MNHNS and SASEGT. Trimming removed 3 bases from V and 2 bases from J, with 7 bases in between. The CDR3 is CASSEGGQETQYF. The CDR3 DNA follows: TGTGCCAGCAGTGAGGGGGGACAAGAGACCCAGTACTTC.

The J gene is TRBJ2-5, the V gene TRBV10-3, with D unclear. Looked up from germline, CDR1 is ENHRY and CDR2 is SYGVKD. Trimming removed 3 bases from V and 3 bases from J, with 8 bases in between. The CDR3 consists of 13 residues. The CDR3, as DNA: TGTGCCATCAGTGACAGTGCCAAAGAGACCCAGTACTTC. Its translation is CAISDSAKETQYF.

The rearrangement links TRBV18 to TRBJ2-7, with D possibly being TRBD1 (6 bases). The V gene's germline CDR1 is KGHSH and CDR2 LQKENI. The CDR3 has 16 amino acids. V was clipped by 4 bases and J by 0 bases, with 16 bases between them. CDR3 bases: TGTGCCAGCTCACAACAGGGTCCGCGAAGCTCCTACGAGCAGTACTTC. It specifies CASSQQGPRSSYEQYF.

The chain is built from TRBV29-1 and TRBJ1-1; TRBD1 matches 7 bases. CDR1 and CDR2 from the germline V gene are SQVTM and ANQGSEA. The length of the CDR3 is 15 residues. Trimming cost V 3 bases and J 3 bases; bases outside gene matches: 10. The CDR3 reads CSVDRGIGGYTEAFF. The CDR3 DNA is TGCAGCGTTGATAGGGGGATAGGGGGCTACACTGAAGCTTTCTTT.

The chain uses TRBV4-1 and TRBJ1-1; a weak D match, TRBD1 (6 bases). The CDR3 runs 16 residues. CDR1 MGHRA and CDR2 YSYEKL come from the germline V gene. Deletions cut 4 bases from V and 1 base from J, with 16 bases between. The DNA of the CDR3 is TGCGCCAGCAGCCCTTGGACAGAGAAATCGAACACTGAAGCTTTCTTT. Its translation: CASSPWTEKSNTEAFF.

This clone was detected only a few times. The chain employs TRBV25-1 and TRBJ1-2; D gene ambiguous. The germline CDR1 and CDR2 sequences are MGHDK and SYGVNS. Trimming took 1 base from V and 4 from J, leaving 10 bases between them. The CDR3 consists of 14 residues. The CDR3 sequence: CASSEFGAGYGYTF. For the CDR3, the DNA is TGTGCCAGCAGTGAATTTGGCGCAGGCTATGGCTACACCTTC.

This clone came up once. V and J are TRBV27 and TRBJ2-5; 10 bases are shared with TRBD2. The CDR3 runs to 15 residues. CDR1 MNHEY and CDR2 SMNVEV come from the germline V gene (reference sequence). V lost 2 bases and J lost 3; bases outside the gene matches: 3. CDR3 amino acids: CASSLLAGVEETQYF. CDR3 nucleotide sequence: TGTGCCAGCAGTTTACTAGCGGGGGTGGAAGAGACCCAGTACTTC.

This chain joins TRBV5-4 and TRBJ1-4, with 9 bases aligning to TRBD1. Germline CDR1 reads SGHNT; CDR2 reads YYREEE (reference sequence). The CDR3 has 15 amino acids. With V trimmed by 4 bases and J by 8 bases, 9 bases remained unmatched. The CDR3 DNA follows: TGTGCCAGCAGCCTTCAGGGGACAGGGCGAGAAAAACTGTTTTTT. This translates into CASSLQGTGREKLFF.

This chain joins TRBV5-6 and TRBJ1-5; TRBD1 is a possible D gene (5 bases). V gave up 0 bases and J gave up 6 bases, with 10 bases separating them. This CDR3 is built from 14 residues. Germline CDR1 SGHDT, CDR2 YYEEEE. The CDR3 DNA is TGTGCCAGCAGCTTGGGGACAAAACGTCAGCCCCAGCATTTT. Translating gives CASSLGTKRQPQHF. Using reference TRBV5-6 and TRBJ1-5 for the parts outside the CDR3, the full variable domain is DAGVTQSPTHLIKTRGQQVTLRCSPKSGHDTVSWYQQALGQGPQFIFQYYEEEERQRGNFPDRFSGHQFPNYSSELNVNALLLGDSALYLCASSLGTKRQPQHFGDGTRLSIL.

The chain is built from TRBV5-6 and TRBJ2-7, with a possible D match to TRBD1 (6 bases). CDR3 size: 13 residues. The V end was cut by 2 bases, the J end by 4 bases, with 10 bases between. From germline, CDR1 is SGHDT and CDR2 YYEEEE. The CDR3 nucleotides read TGTGCCAGCAGCTTTACCGACAGGTACGAGCAGTACTTC. Its translation is CASSFTDRYEQYF.

The V call is TRBV19, the J call TRBJ2-3; TRBD1 might be the D (5 bases). This CDR3 is 13 amino acids long. The V end lost 8 bases, the J end lost 2 bases, and 11 bases lay between the germline ends. Germline assignment: CDR1 LNHDA and CDR2 SQIVND (reference sequence). The CDR3 region has the DNA TGTGCCAGTGGGGCTCCCAACACAGATACGCAGTATTTT. It translates to CASGAPNTDTQYF.

The chain joins TRBV10-3 to TRBJ2-3; 8 bases align to TRBD1. Germline V gives CDR1 ENHRY, CDR2 SYGVKD. CDR3 length: 16 amino acids. The V gene end was trimmed by 1 base and the J gene end by 1 base; junction bases not matched to a gene: 4. The CDR3 DNA reads TGTGCCATCAGTGAGTACCCGGGACAGGGCACAGATACGCAGTATTTT. Protein sequence: CAISEYPGQGTDTQYF.

The V gene is TRBV30, the J gene TRBJ1-4, with 7 bases fitting TRBD1. The CDR3 consists of 15 residues. The trim removed 3 bases at V and 7 bases at J, leaving 11 bases unmatched. Germline values: CDR1 GTSNPN, CDR2 SVGIG (reference sequence). For the CDR3, the DNA is TGTGCCTGGAGGTACCCAGGGGGTGTGAGTGAAAAACTGTTTTTT. Amino acid sequence: CAWRYPGGVSEKLFF.

The chain joins TRBV28 to TRBJ2-2; D is possibly TRBD2 (5 bases). V lost 4 bases to trimming and J lost 7 bases, with 10 bases between them. Germline V CDR1 and CDR2: MDHEN, SYDVKM. The CDR3 consists of 13 residues. CDR3 nucleotides: TGTGCCAGCAGTTCTCGGGGTTTCGGGGAGCTGTTTTTT. Its protein product is CASSSRGFGELFF.

The chain employs TRBV5-1 and TRBJ1-2, with 8 bases that match TRBD1. Losses at the gene ends were 4 bases for V and 8 bases for J; bases not matched to a gene: 10. CDR1 and CDR2 (germline): SGHRS, YFSETQ. CDR3 length equals 14 residues. The CDR3 reads CASSPRGQGEGYTF. CDR3 bases: TGCGCCAGCAGCCCCAGGGGGCAAGGTGAAGGCTACACCTTC.

V usage is TRBV27 and J usage is TRBJ1-2; 9 nucleotides align to TRBD1. Germline assignment: CDR1 MNHEY and CDR2 SMNVEV (reference sequence). The CDR3 is 16 amino acids. Trimming removed 11 bases from V and 0 bases from J; junction bases left unmatched: 13. The CDR3 DNA is TGTGCCTCCGCGGGGACAGGGTCGCTTCCTAACTATGGCTACACCTTC. It codes for CASAGTGSLPNYGYTF.

The V gene is TRBV4-1, the J gene TRBJ2-3; 7 nucleotides agree with TRBD2. The CDR3 spans 15 residues. The germline CDR1 and CDR2 sequences are MGHRA and YSYEKL. After removal of 2 bases from V and 2 bases from J, the junction contained 4 bases not matched to a gene. DNA for the CDR3: TGCGCCAGCAGCCAAAGGGGACTACCCACAGATACGCAGTATTTT. It encodes CASSQRGLPTDTQYF.

The rearrangement uses TRBV4-1 and TRBJ1-2; TRBD1 aligns across 7 bases. CDR3 length: 15 amino acids. The junction had 6 bases not matched to a gene; V was cut back by 0 bases and J by 5 bases. Germline V gene sequence: CDR1 MGHRA, CDR2 YSYEKL. CDR3 sequence: CASSQDPGDSYGYTF. CDR3 DNA: TGCGCCAGCAGCCAAGATCCGGGGGACAGTTATGGCTACACCTTC.

J is TRBJ2-5 and V is TRBV7-2; 8 bases fit TRBD2. V was pared by 0 bases and J by 1 base, with 1 base of the junction left unmatched. The CDR3 runs 15 residues. Germline assignment: CDR1 SGHTA and CDR2 FQGNSA. The CDR3 nucleotides read TGTGCCAGCAGCTTAGCTAGCGGGACCCAAGAGACCCAGTACTTC. Translating gives CASSLASGTQETQYF.

The chain joins TRBV5-1 to TRBJ2-3; D gene ambiguous. Germline CDR1 reads SGHRS; CDR2 reads YFSETQ. This CDR3 has 14 residues. Trimming shortened V by 1 base and J by 2 bases, and 8 bases separated the two germline ends. CDR3 sequence: CASSLFPDTDTQYF. The CDR3 bases are TGCGCCAGCAGCTTGTTCCCAGACACAGATACGCAGTATTTT.

This chain uses TRBV5-1 with TRBJ2-7; 9 bases map to TRBD1. V lost 4 bases, J lost 6 bases, and 17 bases stayed unmatched. CDR3 length equals 17 residues. Germline values: CDR1 SGHRS, CDR2 YFSETQ. The CDR3 is CASSAKIPGQGGSEQYF. The CDR3 DNA sequence: TGCGCCAGCAGCGCAAAAATCCCGGGACAGGGTGGAAGCGAGCAGTACTTC.

J is TRBJ2-1 and V is TRBV18; 7 nucleotides line up with TRBD1. This CDR3 has 17 residues. With 3 bases clipped from V and 2 bases from J, the junction kept 10 bases outside the gene matches. Germline-derived CDR1 and CDR2 are KGHSH and LQKENI. The CDR3 sequence: CASSPETTGRTYNEQFF. CDR3 DNA sequence: TGTGCCAGCTCACCGGAAACGACAGGGCGGACCTACAATGAGCAGTTCTTC.